This T cell receptor (beta chain) came from a study of blood T cell repertoires in COVID-19. This CDR3 spans 16 amino acids. Trimming cost V 4 bases and J 4 bases, with 20 bases left between them. CDR1 and CDR2 (germline): SGHNT, YYREEE (reference sequence). Sequencing was performed with immunoSEQ multiplex PCR; in TCRdb, only in-frame clones are kept and a portion is missing. The repertoire holds 110,000 to 150,000 clones, with about 90% as singletons. The sample consisted of peripheral blood. This sequence originates from an older woman with acute or convalescent COVID-19. V is TRBV5-4 and J is TRBJ2-5, with D possibly TRBD1 on 6 matching bases. Here the CDR3 DNA reads TGTGCCAGCAGCCTTGACAGGCCGTTCAGAGGAGAGACCCAGTACTTC. Amino acids: CASSLDRPFRGETQYF. Full variable domain (missing parts from reference TRBV5-4 and TRBJ2-5): ETGVTQSPTHLIKTRGQQVTLRCSSQSGHNTVSWYQQALGQGPQFIFQYYREEENGRGNFPPRFSGLQFPNYSSELNVNALELDDSALYLCASSLDRPFRGETQYFGPGTRLLVL.